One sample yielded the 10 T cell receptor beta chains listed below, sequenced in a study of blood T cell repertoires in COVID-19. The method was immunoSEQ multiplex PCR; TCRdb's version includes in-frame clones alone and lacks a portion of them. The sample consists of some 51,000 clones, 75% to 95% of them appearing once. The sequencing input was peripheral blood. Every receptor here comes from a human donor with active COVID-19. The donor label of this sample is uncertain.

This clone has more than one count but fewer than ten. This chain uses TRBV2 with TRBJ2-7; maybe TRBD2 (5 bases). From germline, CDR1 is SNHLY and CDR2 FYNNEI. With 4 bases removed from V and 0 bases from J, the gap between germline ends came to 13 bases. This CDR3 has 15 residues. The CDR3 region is CASSGGSGLSYEQYF. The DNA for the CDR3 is TGTGCCAGCAGTGGTGGGAGCGGCCTCTCCTACGAGCAGTACTTC.

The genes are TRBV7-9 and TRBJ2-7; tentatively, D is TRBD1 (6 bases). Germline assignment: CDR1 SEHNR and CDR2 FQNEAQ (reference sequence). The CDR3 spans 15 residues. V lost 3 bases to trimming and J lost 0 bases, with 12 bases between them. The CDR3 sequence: CASSLKQGLSYEQYF. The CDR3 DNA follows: TGTGCCAGCAGCTTGAAACAGGGCCTCTCCTACGAGCAGTACTTC. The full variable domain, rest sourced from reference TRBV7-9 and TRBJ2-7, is DTGVSQNPRHKITKRGQNVTFRCDPISEHNRLYWYRQTLGQGPEFLTYFQNEAQLEKSRLLSDRFSAERPKGSFSTLEIQRTEQGDSAMYLCASSLKQGLSYEQYFGPGTRLTVT.

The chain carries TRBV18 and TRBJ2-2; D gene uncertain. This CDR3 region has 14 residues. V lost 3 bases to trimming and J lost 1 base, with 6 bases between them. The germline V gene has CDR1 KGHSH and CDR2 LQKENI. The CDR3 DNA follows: TGTGCCAGCTCACCGGGCCAGAACACCGGGGAGCTGTTTTTT. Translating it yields CASSPGQNTGELFF.

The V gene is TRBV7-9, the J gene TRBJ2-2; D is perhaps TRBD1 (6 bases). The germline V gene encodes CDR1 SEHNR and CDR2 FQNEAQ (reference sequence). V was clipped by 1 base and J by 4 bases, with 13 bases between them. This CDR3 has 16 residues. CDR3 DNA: TGTGCCAGCAGCTTAGGAATGGGGGCCGGCACCGGGGAGCTGTTTTTT. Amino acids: CASSLGMGAGTGELFF. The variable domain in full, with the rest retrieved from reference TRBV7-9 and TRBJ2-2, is DTGVSQNPRHKITKRGQNVTFRCDPISEHNRLYWYRQTLGQGPEFLTYFQNEAQLEKSRLLSDRFSAERPKGSFSTLEIQRTEQGDSAMYLCASSLGMGAGTGELFFGEGSRLTVL.

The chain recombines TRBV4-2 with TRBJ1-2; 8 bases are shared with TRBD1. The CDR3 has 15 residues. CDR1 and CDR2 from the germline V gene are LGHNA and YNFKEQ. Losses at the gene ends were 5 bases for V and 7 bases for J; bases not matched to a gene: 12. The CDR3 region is CASSSRLAGGSGYTF. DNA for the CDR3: TGTGCCAGCAGCTCAAGACTTGCAGGGGGCTCTGGCTACACCTTC.

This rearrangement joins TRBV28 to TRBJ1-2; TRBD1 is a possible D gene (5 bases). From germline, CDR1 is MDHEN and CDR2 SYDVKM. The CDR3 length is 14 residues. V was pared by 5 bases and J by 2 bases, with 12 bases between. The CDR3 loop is CASSIQVTNYGYTF. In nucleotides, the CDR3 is TGTGCCAGCAGTATACAGGTTACGAACTATGGCTACACCTTC.

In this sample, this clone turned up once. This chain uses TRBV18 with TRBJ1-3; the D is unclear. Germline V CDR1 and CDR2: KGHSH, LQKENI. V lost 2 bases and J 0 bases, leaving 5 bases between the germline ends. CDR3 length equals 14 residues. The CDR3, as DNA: TGTGCCAGCTCACCAGGAGGCTCTGGAAACACCATATATTTT. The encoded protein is CASSPGGSGNTIYF.

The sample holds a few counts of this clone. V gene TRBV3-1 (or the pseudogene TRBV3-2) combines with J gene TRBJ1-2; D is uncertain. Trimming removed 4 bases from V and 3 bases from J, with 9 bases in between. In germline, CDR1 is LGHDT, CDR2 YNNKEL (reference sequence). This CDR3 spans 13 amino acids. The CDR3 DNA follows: TGTGCCAGCAGCCCCAGCGAAGACTATGGCTACACCTTC. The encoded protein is CASSPSEDYGYTF.

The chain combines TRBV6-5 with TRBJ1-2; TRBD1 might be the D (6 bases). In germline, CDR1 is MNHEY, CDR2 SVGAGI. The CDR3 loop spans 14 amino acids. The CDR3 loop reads CAAWEGQPNYGYTF. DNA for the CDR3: TGTGCTGCGTGGGAGGGACAACCTAACTATGGCTACACCTTC.

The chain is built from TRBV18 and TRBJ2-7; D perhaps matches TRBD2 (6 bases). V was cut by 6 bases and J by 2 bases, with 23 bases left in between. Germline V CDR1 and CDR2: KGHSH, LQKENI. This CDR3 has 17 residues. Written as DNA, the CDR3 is TGTGCCAGCTCCCCTACCACCGGGGCCCCGGGGGCCTACGAGCAGTACTTC. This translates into CASSPTTGAPGAYEQYF.